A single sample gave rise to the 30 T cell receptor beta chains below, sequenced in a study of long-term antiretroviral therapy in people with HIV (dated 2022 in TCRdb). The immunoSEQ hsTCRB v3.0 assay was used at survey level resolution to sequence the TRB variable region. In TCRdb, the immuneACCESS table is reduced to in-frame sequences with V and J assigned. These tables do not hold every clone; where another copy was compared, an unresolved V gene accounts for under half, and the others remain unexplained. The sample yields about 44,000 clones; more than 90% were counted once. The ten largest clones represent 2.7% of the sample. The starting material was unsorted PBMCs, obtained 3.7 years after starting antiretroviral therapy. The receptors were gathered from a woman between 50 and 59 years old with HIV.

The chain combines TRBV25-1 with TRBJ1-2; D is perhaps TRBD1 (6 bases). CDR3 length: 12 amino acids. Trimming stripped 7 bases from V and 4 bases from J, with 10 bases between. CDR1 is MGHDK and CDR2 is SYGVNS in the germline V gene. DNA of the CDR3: TGTGCCAGCAAGACAGGAGTCTATGGCTACACCTTC. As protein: CASKTGVYGYTF.

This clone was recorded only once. CDR3 in amino acids: CASSPRGTVDTEAFF. DNA for the CDR3: TGTGCCAGCTCACCGAGGGGGACGGTAGACACTGAAGCTTTCTTT. The gene calls are TRBV18 and TRBJ1-1; weak D call: TRBD1 (6 bases). The V gene's germline CDR1 is KGHSH and CDR2 LQKENI. V was cut by 3 bases and J by 3 bases, with 14 bases left in between. This CDR3 region has 15 residues.

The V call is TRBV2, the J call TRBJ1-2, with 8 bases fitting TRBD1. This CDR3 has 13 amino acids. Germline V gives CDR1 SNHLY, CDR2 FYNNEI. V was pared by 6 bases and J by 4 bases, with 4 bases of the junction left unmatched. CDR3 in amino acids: CASRDDRGYGYTF. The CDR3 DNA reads TGTGCCAGCAGAGATGACAGGGGCTATGGCTACACCTTC.

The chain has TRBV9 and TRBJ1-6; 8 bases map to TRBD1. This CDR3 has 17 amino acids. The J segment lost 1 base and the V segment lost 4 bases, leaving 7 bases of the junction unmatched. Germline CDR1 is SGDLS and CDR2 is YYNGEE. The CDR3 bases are TGTGCCAGCAGCCCGCGGACAGGGTCATCCTATAATTCACCCCTCCACTTT. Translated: CASSPRTGSSYNSPLHF.

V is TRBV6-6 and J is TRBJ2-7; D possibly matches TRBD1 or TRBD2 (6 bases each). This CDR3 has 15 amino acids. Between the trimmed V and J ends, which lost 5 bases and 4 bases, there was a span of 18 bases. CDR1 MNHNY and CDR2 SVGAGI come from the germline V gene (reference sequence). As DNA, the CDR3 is TGTGCCAGCAGTACCGTGAGGGGGGAAGTTTACGAGCAGTACTTC. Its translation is CASSTVRGEVYEQYF.

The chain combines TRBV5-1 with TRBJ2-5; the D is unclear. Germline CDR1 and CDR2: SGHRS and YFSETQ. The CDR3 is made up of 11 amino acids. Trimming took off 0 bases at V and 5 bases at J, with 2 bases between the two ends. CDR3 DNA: TGCGCCAGCAGCTTGGTTGAGACCCAGTACTTC. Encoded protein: CASSLVETQYF.

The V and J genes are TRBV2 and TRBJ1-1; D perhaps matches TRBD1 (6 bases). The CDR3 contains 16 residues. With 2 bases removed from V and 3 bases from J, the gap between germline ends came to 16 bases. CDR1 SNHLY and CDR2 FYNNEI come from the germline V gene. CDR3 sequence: CASSESGGRLHTEAFF. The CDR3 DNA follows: TGTGCCAGCAGTGAATCCGGGGGCAGACTGCACACTGAAGCTTTCTTT. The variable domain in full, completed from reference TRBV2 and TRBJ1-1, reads EPEVTQTPSHQVTQMGQEVILRCVPISNHLYFYWYRQILGQKVEFLVSFYNNEISEKSEIFDDQFSVERPDGSNFTLKIRSTKLEDSAMYFCASSESGGRLHTEAFFGQGTRLTVV.

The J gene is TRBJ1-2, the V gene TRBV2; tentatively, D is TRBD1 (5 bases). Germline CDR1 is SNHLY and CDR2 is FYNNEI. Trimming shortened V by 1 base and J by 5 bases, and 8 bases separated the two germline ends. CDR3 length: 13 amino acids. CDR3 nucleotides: TGTGCCAGCAGTGAAGAGGCAGGGTATGGCTACACCTTC. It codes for CASSEEAGYGYTF.

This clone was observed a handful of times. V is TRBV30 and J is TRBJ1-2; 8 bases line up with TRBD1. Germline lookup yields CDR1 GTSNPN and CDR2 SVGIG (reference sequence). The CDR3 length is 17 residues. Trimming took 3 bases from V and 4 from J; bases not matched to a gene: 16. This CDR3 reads CAWRPGRGLNLRYGYTF. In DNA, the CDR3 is TGTGCCTGGAGGCCCGGCAGGGGGCTCAATCTGCGCTATGGCTACACCTTC. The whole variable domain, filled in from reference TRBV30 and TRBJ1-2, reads SQTIHQWPATLVQPVGSPLSLECTVEGTSNPNLYWYRQAAGRGLQLLFYSVGIGQISSEVPQNLSASRPQDRQFILSSKKLLLSDSGFYLCAWRPGRGLNLRYGYTFGSGTRLTVV.

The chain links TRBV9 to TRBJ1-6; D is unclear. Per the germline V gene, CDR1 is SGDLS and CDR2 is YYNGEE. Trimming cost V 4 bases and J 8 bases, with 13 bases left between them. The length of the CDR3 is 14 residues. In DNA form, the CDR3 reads TGTGCCAGCAGCTTAAGTGGCGGGGATTCACCCCTCCACTTT. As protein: CASSLSGGDSPLHF.

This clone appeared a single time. Written as DNA, the CDR3 is TGTGCCAGCAGCTTATTCGCGAACACTGAAGCTTTCTTT. Protein product: CASSLFANTEAFF. The chain uses TRBV7-3 and TRBJ1-1; D unclear. The germline V gene encodes CDR1 SGHTA and CDR2 FQGTGA. There are 13 residues in the CDR3. Between the trimmed V and J ends, which lost 2 bases and 1 base, there was a span of 5 bases.

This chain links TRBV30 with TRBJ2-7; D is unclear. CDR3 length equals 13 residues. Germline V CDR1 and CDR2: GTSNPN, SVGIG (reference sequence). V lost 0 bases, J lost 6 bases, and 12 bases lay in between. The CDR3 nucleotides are TGTGCCTGGAGTGTAAGGGCTATCGGCGAGCAGTACTTC. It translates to CAWSVRAIGEQYF.

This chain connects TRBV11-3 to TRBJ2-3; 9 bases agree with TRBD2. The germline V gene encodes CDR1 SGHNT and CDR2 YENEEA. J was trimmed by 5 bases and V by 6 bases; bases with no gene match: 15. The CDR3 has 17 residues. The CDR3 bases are TGTGCCAGCAGTCGATCGGTCGGCGGGGGGGCGGGAGATACGCAGTATTTT. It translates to CASSRSVGGGAGDTQYF. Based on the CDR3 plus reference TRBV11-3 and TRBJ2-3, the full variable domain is EAGVVQSPRYKIIEKKQPVAFWCNPISGHNTLYWYLQNLGQGPELLIRYENEEAVDDSQLPKDRFSAERLKGVDSTLKIQPAELGDSAVYLCASSRSVGGGAGDTQYFGPGTRLTVL.

The CDR3 spells CASSFRGLKDTEAFF. The CDR3 coding sequence is TGTGCCAGCAGTTTCAGGGGGCTAAAGGACACTGAAGCTTTCTTT. The chain employs TRBV28 and TRBJ1-1, with TRBD1 matching 8 bases. Trimming cost V 3 bases and J 3 bases; bases outside gene matches: 6. The CDR3 runs 15 residues. Germline values: CDR1 MDHEN, CDR2 SYDVKM.

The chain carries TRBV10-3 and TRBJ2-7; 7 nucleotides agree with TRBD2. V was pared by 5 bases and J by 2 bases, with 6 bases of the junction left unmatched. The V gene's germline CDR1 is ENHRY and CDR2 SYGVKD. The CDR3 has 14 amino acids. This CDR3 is CAISPPSGAYEQYF. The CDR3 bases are TGTGCCATCAGTCCCCCCAGCGGGGCCTACGAGCAGTACTTC.

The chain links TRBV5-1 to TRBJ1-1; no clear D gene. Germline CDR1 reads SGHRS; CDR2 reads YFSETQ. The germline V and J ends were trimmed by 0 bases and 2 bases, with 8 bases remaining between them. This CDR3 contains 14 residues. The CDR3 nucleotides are TGCGCCAGCAGCTTGGGGGCGGGTAACACTGAAGCTTTCTTT. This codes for CASSLGAGNTEAFF.

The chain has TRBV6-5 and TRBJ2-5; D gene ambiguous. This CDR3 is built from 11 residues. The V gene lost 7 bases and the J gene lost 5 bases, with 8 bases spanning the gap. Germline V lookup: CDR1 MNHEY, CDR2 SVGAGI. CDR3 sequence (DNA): TGTGCCAGCACGGCGTCGGAGACCCAGTACTTC. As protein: CASTASETQYF.

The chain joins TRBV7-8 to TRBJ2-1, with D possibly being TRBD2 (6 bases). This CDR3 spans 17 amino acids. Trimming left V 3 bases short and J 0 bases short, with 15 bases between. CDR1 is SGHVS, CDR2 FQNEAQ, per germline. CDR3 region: CASSLGGGSVSYNEQFF. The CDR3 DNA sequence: TGTGCCAGCAGCTTGGGGGGTGGTAGCGTCTCCTACAATGAGCAGTTCTTC.

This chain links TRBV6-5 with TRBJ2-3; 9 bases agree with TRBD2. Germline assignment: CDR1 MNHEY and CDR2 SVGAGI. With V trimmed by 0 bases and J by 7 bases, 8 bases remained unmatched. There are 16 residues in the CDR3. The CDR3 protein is CASSYSSSGGTYTQYF. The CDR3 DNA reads TGTGCCAGCAGTTACTCGTCGAGCGGGGGGACGTATACGCAGTATTTT.

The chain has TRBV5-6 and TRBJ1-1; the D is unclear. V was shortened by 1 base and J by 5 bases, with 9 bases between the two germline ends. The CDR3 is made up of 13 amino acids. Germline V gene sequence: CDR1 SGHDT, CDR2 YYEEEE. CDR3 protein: CASSLTLVTEAFF. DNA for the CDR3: TGTGCCAGCAGCTTGACCTTGGTTACTGAAGCTTTCTTT.

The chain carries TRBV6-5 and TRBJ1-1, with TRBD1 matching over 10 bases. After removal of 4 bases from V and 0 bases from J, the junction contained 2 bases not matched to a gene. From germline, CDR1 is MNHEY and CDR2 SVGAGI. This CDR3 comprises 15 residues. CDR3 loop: CASSWGTGVNTEAFF. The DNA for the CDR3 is TGTGCCAGCAGTTGGGGGACAGGGGTGAACACTGAAGCTTTCTTT.

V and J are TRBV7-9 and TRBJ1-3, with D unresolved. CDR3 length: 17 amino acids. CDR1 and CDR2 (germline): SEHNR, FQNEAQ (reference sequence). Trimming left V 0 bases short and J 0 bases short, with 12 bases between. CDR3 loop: CASSLAGRATSGNTIYF. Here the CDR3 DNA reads TGTGCCAGCAGCTTAGCTGGTAGGGCCACCTCTGGAAACACCATATATTTT.

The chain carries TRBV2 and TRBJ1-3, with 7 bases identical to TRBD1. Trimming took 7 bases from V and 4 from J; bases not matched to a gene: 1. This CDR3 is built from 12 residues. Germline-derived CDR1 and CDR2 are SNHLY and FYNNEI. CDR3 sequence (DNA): TGTGCCAGCAAGGACAGGGGAAACACCATATATTTT. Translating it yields CASKDRGNTIYF. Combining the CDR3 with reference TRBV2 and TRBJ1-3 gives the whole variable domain EPEVTQTPSHQVTQMGQEVILRCVPISNHLYFYWYRQILGQKVEFLVSFYNNEISEKSEIFDDQFSVERPDGSNFTLKIRSTKLEDSAMYFCASKDRGNTIYFGEGSWLTVV.

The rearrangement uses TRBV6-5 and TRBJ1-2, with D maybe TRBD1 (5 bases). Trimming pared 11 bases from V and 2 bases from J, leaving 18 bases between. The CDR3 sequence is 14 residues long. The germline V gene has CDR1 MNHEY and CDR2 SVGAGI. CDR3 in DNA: TGTGCCGCCGGGGCAGGGTTCACAAACTATGGCTACACCTTC. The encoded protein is CAAGAGFTNYGYTF.

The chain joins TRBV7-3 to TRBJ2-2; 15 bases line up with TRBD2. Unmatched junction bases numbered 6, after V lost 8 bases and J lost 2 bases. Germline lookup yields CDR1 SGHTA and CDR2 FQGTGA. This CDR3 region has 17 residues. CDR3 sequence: CASRTSGGAFNTGELFF. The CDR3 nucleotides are TGTGCCAGCCGGACTAGCGGGGGGGCCTTTAACACCGGGGAGCTGTTTTTT. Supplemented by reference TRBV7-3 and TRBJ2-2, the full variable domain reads GAGVSQTPSNKVTEKGKYVELRCDPISGHTALYWYRQSLGQGPEFLIYFQGTGAADDSGLPNDRFFAVRPEGSVSTLKIQRTERGDSAVYLCASRTSGGAFNTGELFFGEGSRLTVL.

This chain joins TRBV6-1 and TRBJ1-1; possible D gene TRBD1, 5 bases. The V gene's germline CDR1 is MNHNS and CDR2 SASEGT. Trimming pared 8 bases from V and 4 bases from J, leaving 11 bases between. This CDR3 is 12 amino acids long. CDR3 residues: CASPGQGTEAFF. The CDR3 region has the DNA TGTGCCAGCCCCGGGCAGGGCACTGAAGCTTTCTTT.

The CDR3 here is CASSIDGTGVTDTQYF. In DNA, the CDR3 is TGTGCCAGTAGTATAGACGGCACAGGGGTCACAGATACGCAGTATTTT. The J gene is TRBJ2-3, the V gene TRBV19; the match to TRBD1 covers 7 bases. Germline V gene data show CDR1 as LNHDA and CDR2 as SQIVND (reference sequence). After removal of 0 bases from V and 2 bases from J, the junction contained 5 bases not matched to a gene. The CDR3 spans 16 residues.

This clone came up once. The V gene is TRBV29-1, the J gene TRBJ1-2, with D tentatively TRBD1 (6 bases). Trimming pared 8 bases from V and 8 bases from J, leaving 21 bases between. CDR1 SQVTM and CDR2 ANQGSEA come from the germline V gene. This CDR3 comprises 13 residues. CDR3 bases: TGCAGCACCGGCCCCCCGGGGGCGCAGGGCTACACCTTC. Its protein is CSTGPPGAQGYTF.

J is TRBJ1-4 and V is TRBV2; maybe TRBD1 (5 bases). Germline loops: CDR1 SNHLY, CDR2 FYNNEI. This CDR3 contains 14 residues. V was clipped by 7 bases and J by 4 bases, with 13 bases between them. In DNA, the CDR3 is TGTGCCAGCACCCGGGGGGAAATTAATGAAAAACTGTTTTTT. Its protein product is CASTRGEINEKLFF. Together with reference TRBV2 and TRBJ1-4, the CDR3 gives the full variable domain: EPEVTQTPSHQVTQMGQEVILRCVPISNHLYFYWYRQILGQKVEFLVSFYNNEISEKSEIFDDQFSVERPDGSNFTLKIRSTKLEDSAMYFCASTRGEINEKLFFGSGTQLSVL.

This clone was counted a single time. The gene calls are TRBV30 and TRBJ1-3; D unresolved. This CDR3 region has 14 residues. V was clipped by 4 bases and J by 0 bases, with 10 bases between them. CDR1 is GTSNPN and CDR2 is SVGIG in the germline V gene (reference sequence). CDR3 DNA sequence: TGTGCCTGGACCCTTGCCTACTCTGGAAACACCATATATTTT. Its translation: CAWTLAYSGNTIYF.